This T cell receptor beta chain is drawn from a study of neurological immune-mediated disorders. Study results and limitations: When the repertoires were grouped phylogenetically, those of 18 of the 34 multiple sclerosis patients came together in a single cluster of related CDR3 sequences, which points to a possible repertoire-level signature.

Libraries used 2 million unsorted PBMCs kept frozen in RNAlater. The CDR3 length is 16 residues. Germline lookup yields CDR1 MNHEY and CDR2 SMNVEV (reference sequence). V lost 3 bases to trimming and J lost 2 bases, with 16 bases between them. This clonotype was counted many times. Its cognate antigen is unknown. cDNA synthesis was performed by 5'RACE with 10-nucleotide random UMIs. Each sequencing run yielded over 200 million TCR-beta sequences from 15-18 subjects. MiXCR was run by TCRdb on the 5' RACE reads, yielding one entry per CDR3 protein. The data show around 67,000 distinct CDR3 sequences, 4% to 6% seen once.

Sequenced sample: PBMCs. This clonotype was obtained from a man between 18 and 29 years old with multiple sclerosis. The chain carries TRBV27 and TRBJ1-2, with D possibly matching TRBD1 (6 bases). CDR3 DNA sequence: TGTGCCAGCAGTTTCCGAAAGGGGGATCGGAACTATGGCTACACCTTC. It specifies CASSFRKGDRNYGYTF.